This T cell receptor beta chain was observed in a study of early T cells in non-severe SARS-CoV-2 infection. For the study at large: Bulk RNA isolated from unsorted whole blood underwent sequencing; chains were not paired. The study's findings and limits: Missing private and CD4 specificities, VDJdb matching favored anti-spike CD8 responses.

The TCR library protocol was used to attach unique molecular identifiers. These identifiers were attached to individual cDNA molecules. A single record per CDR3 protein comes from TCRdb applying MiXCR to the 5' RACE reads. The sample lists just under 85,000 distinct CDR3 sequences, about 9.4% occurring once. This clonotype showed up many times. Its specificity is not known. The germline V gene encodes CDR1 LGHNA and CDR2 YNFKEQ. The ends were cut back, 0 bases at V and 9 bases at J, with 15 bases in the middle. There are 15 residues in the CDR3. This sequence was found in an adult who was a healthcare worker with PCR-confirmed SARS-CoV-2 infection or an uninfected control (not recorded which). The sample consisted of whole blood, taken at baseline. This sequence joins TRBV4-2 and TRBJ2-4; possibly TRBD1 for D (5 bases). CDR3: CASSQDWTKQGIQYF. In nucleotides, the CDR3 is TGTGCCAGCAGCCAAGATTGGACGAAGCAGGGCATTCAGTACTTC.